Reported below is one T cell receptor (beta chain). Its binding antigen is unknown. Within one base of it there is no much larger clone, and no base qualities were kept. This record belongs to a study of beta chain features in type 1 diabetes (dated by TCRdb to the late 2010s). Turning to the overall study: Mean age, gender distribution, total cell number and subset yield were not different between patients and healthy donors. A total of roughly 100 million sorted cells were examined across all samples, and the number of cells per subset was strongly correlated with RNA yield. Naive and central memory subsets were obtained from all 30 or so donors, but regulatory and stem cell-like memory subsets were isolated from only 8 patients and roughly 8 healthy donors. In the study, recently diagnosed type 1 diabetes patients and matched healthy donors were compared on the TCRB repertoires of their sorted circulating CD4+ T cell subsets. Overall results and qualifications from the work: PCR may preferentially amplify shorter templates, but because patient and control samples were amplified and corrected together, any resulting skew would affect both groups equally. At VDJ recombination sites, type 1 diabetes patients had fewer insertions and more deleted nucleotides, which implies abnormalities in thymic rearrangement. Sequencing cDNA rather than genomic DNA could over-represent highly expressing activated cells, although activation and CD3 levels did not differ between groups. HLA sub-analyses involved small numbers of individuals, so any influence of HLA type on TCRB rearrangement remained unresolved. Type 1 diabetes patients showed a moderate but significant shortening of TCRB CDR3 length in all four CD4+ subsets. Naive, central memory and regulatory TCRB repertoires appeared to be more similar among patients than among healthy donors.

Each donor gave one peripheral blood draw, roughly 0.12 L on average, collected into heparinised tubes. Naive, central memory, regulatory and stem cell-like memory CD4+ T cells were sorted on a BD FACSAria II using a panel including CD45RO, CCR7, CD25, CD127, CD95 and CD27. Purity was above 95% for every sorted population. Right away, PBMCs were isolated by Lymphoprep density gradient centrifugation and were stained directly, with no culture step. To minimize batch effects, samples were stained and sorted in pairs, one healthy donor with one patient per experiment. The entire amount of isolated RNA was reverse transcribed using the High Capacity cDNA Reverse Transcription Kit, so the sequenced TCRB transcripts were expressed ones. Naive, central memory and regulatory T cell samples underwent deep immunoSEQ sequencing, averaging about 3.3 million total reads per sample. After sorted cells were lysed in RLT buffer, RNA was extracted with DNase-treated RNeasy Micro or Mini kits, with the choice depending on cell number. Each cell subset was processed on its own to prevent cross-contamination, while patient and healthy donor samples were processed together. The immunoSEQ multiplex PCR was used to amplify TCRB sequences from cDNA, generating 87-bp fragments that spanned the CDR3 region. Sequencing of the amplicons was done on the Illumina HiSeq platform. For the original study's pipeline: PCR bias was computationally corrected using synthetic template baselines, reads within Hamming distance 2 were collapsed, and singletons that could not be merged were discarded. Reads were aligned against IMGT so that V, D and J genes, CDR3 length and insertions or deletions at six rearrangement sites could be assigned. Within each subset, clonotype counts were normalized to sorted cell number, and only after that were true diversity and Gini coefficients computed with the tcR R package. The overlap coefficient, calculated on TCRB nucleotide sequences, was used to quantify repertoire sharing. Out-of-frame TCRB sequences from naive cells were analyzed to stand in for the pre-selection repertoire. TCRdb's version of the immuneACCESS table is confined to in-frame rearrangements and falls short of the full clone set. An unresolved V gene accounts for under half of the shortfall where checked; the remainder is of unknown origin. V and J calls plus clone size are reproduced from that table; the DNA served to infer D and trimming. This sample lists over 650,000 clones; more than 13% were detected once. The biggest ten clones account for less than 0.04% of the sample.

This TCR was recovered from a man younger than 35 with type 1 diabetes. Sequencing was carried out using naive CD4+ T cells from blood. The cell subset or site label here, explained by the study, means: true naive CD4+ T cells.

At the DNA level, the sequence is TGCGCCAGCAGCCTAGAATTAGGACTAGCGAACTACGAGCAGTACTTC. Its protein is CASSLELGLANYEQYF. This chain is built from TRBV4-1 and TRBJ2-7, and 9 junction bases match TRBD2. V loses 4 bases at its end and J loses 3 bases; junction bases beyond the gene matches: 10. Based on the germline V gene, the CDR1 and CDR2 sequences are MGHRA and YSYEKL. Its CDR3 holds 16 amino acids, cysteine through phenylalanine. CDR3 DNA is the only sequence kept; it has 48 bases, read in frame from the first base.